Following are 14 T cell receptor beta chains from one sample sequenced in a study of cytomegalovirus exposure and HLA in healthy donors. PCR used 60 Vbeta primers and 13 Jbeta primers. The repertoire was sequenced with immunoSEQ multiplex PCR; TCRdb's copy has only in-frame clones and lacks some. This table has 190,000 or so clones, 75% to 85% appearing once. The sequencing input was PBMCs. The receptors stem from a boy aged 5-17 years in good health and CMV-seronegative.

The sample holds a few counts of this clone. The chain combines TRBV5-4 with TRBJ1-4; 8 positions agree with TRBD1. The V gene's germline CDR1 is SGHNT and CDR2 YYREEE (reference sequence). The J segment lost 10 bases and the V segment lost 1 base, leaving 3 bases of the junction unmatched. CDR3 length: 13 amino acids. The DNA of the CDR3 is TGTGCCAGCAGCTTGACAGGGGGAGGAAAACTGTTTTTT. As protein: CASSLTGGGKLFF.

The V call is TRBV28, the J call TRBJ1-1; D not resolved. Per germline, CDR1 MDHEN and CDR2 SYDVKM. This CDR3 has 13 residues. V gave up 1 base and J gave up 5 bases, with 8 bases separating them. Here the CDR3 reads CASSLLGRTEAFF. The DNA of the CDR3 is TGTGCCAGCAGTTTATTAGGCAGGACTGAAGCTTTCTTT.

CDR3 region: CASSLSEVWSVTEAFF. Here the CDR3 DNA reads TGTGCCAGCAGTTTATCGGAGGTTTGGAGTGTCACTGAAGCTTTCTTT. This chain connects TRBV27 to TRBJ1-1; D is uncertain. Per the germline V gene, CDR1 is MNHEY and CDR2 is SMNVEV (reference sequence). Trimming took 0 bases from V and 4 from J, leaving 15 bases between them. The CDR3 runs 16 residues.

This clone was observed a few times. The rearrangement uses TRBV7-8 and TRBJ1-2; TRBD1 agrees at 8 bases. The CDR3 runs to 12 residues. Looked up from germline, CDR1 is SGHVS and CDR2 is FQNEAQ. V shed 4 bases and J 12 bases; nucleotides not matched to a gene: 7. The CDR3 spells CASSSDRVGNTF. The CDR3, as DNA: TGTGCCAGCAGCTCGGACAGGGTAGGCAACACCTTC.

V usage is TRBV4-3 and J usage is TRBJ2-7; D ambiguous. The CDR3 is made up of 13 amino acids. CDR1 is LGHNA, CDR2 YSLEER, per germline. V was clipped by 0 bases and J by 3 bases, with 6 bases between them. The CDR3 sequence: CASSQELYYEQYF. As DNA, the CDR3 is TGCGCCAGCAGCCAAGAACTTTACTACGAGCAGTACTTC.

This clone has only a few counts. The rearrangement joins TRBV9 to TRBJ1-2; D is undetermined. With 0 bases removed from V and 4 bases from J, the gap between germline ends came to 19 bases. This CDR3 spans 17 amino acids. Germline CDR1 SGDLS, CDR2 YYNGEE. CDR3 residues: CASSVAAIPEGVYGYTF. The CDR3 coding sequence is TGTGCCAGCAGCGTAGCAGCTATCCCGGAGGGAGTCTATGGCTACACCTTC.

The chain combines TRBV10-1 with TRBJ2-2, with 7 bases identical to TRBD2. The trim removed 4 bases at V and 4 bases at J, leaving 0 bases unmatched. The CDR3 consists of 13 residues. Germline lookup yields CDR1 WNHNN and CDR2 SYGVQD (reference sequence). CDR3 DNA: TGCGCCAGCAGTGCTAGCGGCACCGGGGAGCTGTTTTTT. Protein product: CASSASGTGELFF.

J is TRBJ2-5 and V is TRBV25-1, with D maybe TRBD2 (6 bases). This CDR3 is 13 amino acids long. The germline V and J ends were trimmed by 5 bases and 4 bases, with 11 bases remaining between them. Germline V CDR1 and CDR2: MGHDK, SYGVNS. CDR3 coding DNA: TGTGCCAGCAGTCTGCGGGGAACAGAGACCCAGTACTTC. This gives the protein CASSLRGTETQYF.

V and J are TRBV5-4 and TRBJ2-1, with 10 nucleotides matching TRBD1. The CDR3 loop spans 19 amino acids. Germline CDR1 and CDR2: SGHNT and YYREEE (reference sequence). V trimming: 0 bases; J trimming: 6 bases; junction bases outside the gene matches: 15. The CDR3 DNA is TGTGCCAGCAGCTTGGGGCAAGCTATCCCGGGACAGGGGATCAATGAGCAGTTCTTC. It specifies CASSLGQAIPGQGINEQFF.

The chain joins TRBV4-1 to TRBJ2-5; 11 bases align to TRBD2. The V gene end was trimmed by 0 bases and the J gene end by 9 bases; junction bases not matched to a gene: 15. Looked up from germline, CDR1 is MGHRA and CDR2 is YSYEKL. The CDR3 is 18 residues long. CDR3 nucleotides: TGCGCCAGCAGCCAAGACCCAGCCCTATGGCTAGCGGGAGGAGCCCAGTACTTC. Residues: CASSQDPALWLAGGAQYF.

The chain links TRBV12-5 to TRBJ1-5; perhaps TRBD1 as D (5 bases). The germline V gene has CDR1 LGHNT and CDR2 FRNRAP. The CDR3 loop spans 21 amino acids. V was trimmed by 0 bases and J by 0 bases, leaving 24 bases between them. Written as DNA, the CDR3 is TGTGCTAGTGGTTTGGTATCTTGGCAGGGTCTTGGGAGGTATAGCAATCAGCCCCAGCATTTT. Protein: CASGLVSWQGLGRYSNQPQHF.

This clone is a singleton in its sample. The chain recombines TRBV19 with TRBJ2-7; 7 bases agree with TRBD1. The CDR3 runs 13 residues. The germline V gene has CDR1 LNHDA and CDR2 SQIVND (reference sequence). Trimming at V came to 8 bases and at J to 3 bases, leaving 7 bases not matched to a gene. CDR3 coding DNA: TGTGCCAGTTCCAGGACAGGAGACTACGAGCAGTACTTC. Encoded protein: CASSRTGDYEQYF.

In its sample, this clone was seen once. This sequence joins TRBV9 and TRBJ1-2; D may be TRBD1 (6 bases). V was pared by 7 bases and J by 7 bases, with 23 bases between. Germline CDR1 and CDR2: SGDLS and YYNGEE. The CDR3 is 15 amino acids. CDR3 bases: TGTGCCAGCGCCGCATTTGGGGGGGCACCCACTGGCTACACCTTC. Protein: CASAAFGGAPTGYTF.

V gene TRBV2 combines with J gene TRBJ2-5, with 10 bases lining up with TRBD1. Germline-derived CDR1 and CDR2 are SNHLY and FYNNEI. There are 13 residues in the CDR3. The V and J ends lost 9 bases and 13 bases, in that order; junction bases with no gene match: 14. CDR3 sequence (DNA): TGTGCCAGTGACCTCGGACAGGGGGACAGTTCGTACTTC. Translating it yields CASDLGQGDSSYF.